The text below deals with one T cell receptor beta chain. The antigen is not known. Construction of TCR beta libraries relied on iRepertoire HTBI primers and on Arm-PCR targeting CDR3 regions. In the original workflow: Spanning all samples, the identified segments comprised approximately 60 TRBV and around 15 TRBJ. TCRdb fed the multiplex PCR reads into MiXCR, producing one record per CDR3 protein. The V and J calls come from TCRdb's annotation, not from the publication. The table has about 620,000 distinct CDR3 sequences, 15% to 20% seen once. The sample belongs to a study of regulatory T cells in long-lasting Graves disease. The study, taken as a whole, reports: Patients with persistent disease shared under 3,500 public clonotypes, outpacing the approximately 920 shared by new patients. Accuracy may have been reduced by the small sample size.

Time point noted: newly diagnosed GD, antithyroid drugs for less than 3 months. Making the TCR library involved RNA that had been extracted from PBMCs. Germline CDR1 GTSNPN, CDR2 SVGIG (reference sequence). This CDR3 is 15 amino acids long. After removal of 5 bases from V and 7 bases from J, the junction contained 11 bases not matched to a gene. These data were also filed under a second study, of T cells in Graves' hyperthyroidism and ophthalmopathy. From that report: Most thyroid clonotypes expanded above 0.001 were also detected in blood.

The sequences come from peripheral blood mononuclear cells (PBMCs), collected at new diagnosis, from a patient treated with antithyroid drugs. The rearrangement links TRBV30 to TRBJ2-2; 9 nucleotides line up with TRBD2. The source of this sequence is a woman in her thirties with Graves disease. The CDR3 is CAWANSGSRVGELFF. CDR3 nucleotide sequence: TGTGCCTGGGCGAATAGCGGGAGTCGAGTCGGGGAGCTGTTTTTT.